This T cell receptor beta chain was retrieved from a study of OX40 agonist ivuxolimab in advanced cancers. Background on the study: In this cohort, patients received ivuxolimab, an agonistic anti-OX40 (CD134) antibody. Treatment received earlier with anti-PD-1, anti-PD-L1 or anti-CTLA-4 agents was allowed, and around 40% had some.

Comments on this clone: The antigen is undetermined.

Clones were read by immunoSEQ multiplex PCR, and TCRdb kept only the in-frame ones, dropping some. This sample has approximately 66,000 clones, with 88% found just once. Study-level results: Dose levels from 0.1 to 3.0 mg/kg saw CD4+ and CD8+ blood T cells expand clonally by week 6.

This CDR3 contains 14 residues. CDR1 MNHEY and CDR2 SVGAGI come from the germline V gene. V shed 5 bases and J shed 5 bases, with 15 bases lying between them. Here the sequenced sample was CD4+ or CD8+ T cells sorted from blood, taken in a trial of the OX40 agonist ivuxolimab. The clonotype was recovered from an adult with an advanced solid tumor such as melanoma, head and neck, liver or kidney cancer. The chain couples TRBV6-5 to TRBJ1-1; weak D call: TRBD1 (6 bases). The DNA for the CDR3 is TGTGCCAGCAGTCTCTCCACAGGGAGGACTGAAGCTTTCTTT. Amino acid sequence: CASSLSTGRTEAFF.